This T cell receptor beta chain is from a study of blood T cells in healthy people across ages. Trimming took off 2 bases at V and 2 bases at J, with 19 bases between the two ends. The CDR3 has 19 residues. The germline V gene has CDR1 LGHNA and CDR2 YNFKEQ. With a J-beta primer mix and a sample-barcoded 5' primer, a second PCR ran roughly 7 to 11 cycles. TCRdb re-derived calls from the 5' RACE reads in MiXCR, one entry per CDR3 protein. The table includes approximately 490,000 distinct CDR3 sequences, about 24% detected once. The sample was also linked to a second study, of T cells of mothers and their children.

The origin of this receptor is a boy younger than 18 in good health. The sample was blood. This chain connects TRBV4-2 to TRBJ2-6; D may be TRBD1 (7 bases). As DNA, the CDR3 is TGTGCCAGCAGCCAACCACAGGGGAGGTTTTTCCCTGGGGCCAACGTCCTGACTTTC. Amino acid sequence: CASSQPQGRFFPGANVLTF.